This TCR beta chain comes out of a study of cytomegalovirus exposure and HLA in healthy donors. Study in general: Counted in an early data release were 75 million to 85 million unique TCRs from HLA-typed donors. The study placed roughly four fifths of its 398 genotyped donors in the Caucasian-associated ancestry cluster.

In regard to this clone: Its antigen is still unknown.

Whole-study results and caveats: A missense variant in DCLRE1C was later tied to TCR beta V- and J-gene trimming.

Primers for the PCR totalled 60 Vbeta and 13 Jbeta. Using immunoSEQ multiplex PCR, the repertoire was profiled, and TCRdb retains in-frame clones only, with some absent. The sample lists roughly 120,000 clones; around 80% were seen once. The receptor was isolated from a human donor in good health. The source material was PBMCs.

The CDR3 sequence: CASRLAGGRYNEQFF. The CDR3 nucleotides are TGTGCCAGCAGGCTAGCGGGGGGCCGTTACAATGAGCAGTTCTTC. The V gene is TRBV28, the J gene TRBJ2-1, with 11 bases identical to TRBD2. The CDR3 has 15 residues. After removal of 6 bases from V and 4 bases from J, the junction contained 5 bases not matched to a gene. Germline values: CDR1 MDHEN, CDR2 SYDVKM.